The 22 T cell receptor beta chains reported below all come from one sample, sequenced in a study of cytomegalovirus exposure and HLA in healthy donors. The study ran its PCR with 60 Vbeta and 13 Jbeta primers. Measured with immunoSEQ multiplex PCR; TCRdb has only the in-frame clones, and not every one. The sample shows fewer than 200,000 clones, about 80% of them seen only once. The sequenced material came from PBMCs. Receptors originate from a woman under 40 in good health and CMV-seronegative.

The rearrangement links TRBV4-1 to TRBJ1-5, with D tentatively TRBD1 (5 bases). The V and J ends lost 3 bases and 2 bases respectively, with 8 bases between them. Per germline, CDR1 MGHRA and CDR2 YSYEKL. The CDR3 length is 14 residues. The CDR3 reads CASSQIQGNQPQHF. The CDR3 DNA reads as TGCGCCAGCAGCCAGATACAGGGCAATCAGCCCCAGCATTTT.

The gene calls are TRBV7-7 and TRBJ2-5; no clear D. The CDR3 is 14 residues long. Germline CDR1 SSHAT, CDR2 FNYEAQ (reference sequence). V gave up 0 bases and J gave up 7 bases, with 12 bases separating them. In DNA, the CDR3 is TGTGCCAGCAGCTTAGCTTCAGGCCCAGGGACCCAGTACTTC. Protein sequence: CASSLASGPGTQYF.

The chain has TRBV2 and TRBJ2-7; D is possibly TRBD1 (6 bases). V lost 8 bases and J lost 3, with 17 bases in between. The germline V gene encodes CDR1 SNHLY and CDR2 FYNNEI. The CDR3 spans 14 residues. CDR3 sequence: CASSGQGTVYEQYF. The CDR3 bases are TGTGCCAGCTCCGGTCAGGGGACCGTCTACGAGCAGTACTTC.

The gene calls are TRBV5-1 and TRBJ2-3; D ambiguous. This CDR3 comprises 14 residues. Trimming removed 5 bases at V and 2 bases at J, with 12 bases between. Looked up from germline, CDR1 is SGHRS and CDR2 is YFSETQ. CDR3 residues: CASRVEQTTDTQYF. CDR3 sequence (DNA): TGCGCCAGCAGAGTGGAACAGACCACAGATACGCAGTATTTT.

This clone occurred once. Distinct nucleotide sequences in the sample also encode this CDR3. The chain has TRBV19 and TRBJ2-7; weak D call: TRBD1 (5 bases). CDR3 length: 13 residues. CDR1 and CDR2 from the germline V gene are LNHDA and SQIVND (reference sequence). V dropped 1 base and J dropped 4 bases, with 8 bases sitting between them. Here the CDR3 reads CASSIGRDYEQYF. The CDR3 DNA reads TGTGCCAGTAGTATAGGCAGGGATTACGAGCAGTACTTC.

The chain uses TRBV28 and TRBJ1-2; D possibly corresponds to TRBD1 (5 bases). The CDR3 consists of 13 residues. The germline V gene has CDR1 MDHEN and CDR2 SYDVKM. Trimming removed 2 bases at V and 6 bases at J, with 10 bases between. The CDR3 DNA follows: TGTGCCAGCAGTTTAGCAGGGCTGGATGGCTACACCTTC. This encodes CASSLAGLDGYTF.

The rearrangement links TRBV19 to TRBJ1-4; TRBD1 might be the D (6 bases). Germline V gene sequence: CDR1 LNHDA, CDR2 SQIVND (reference sequence). The CDR3 length is 15 residues. V gave up 3 bases and J gave up 7 bases, with 15 bases separating them. The CDR3 DNA reads as TGTGCCAGTAGTATTTTCCGGGGGGCTGGTGAAAAACTGTTTTTT. It yields the protein CASSIFRGAGEKLFF. Together with reference TRBV19 and TRBJ1-4, the CDR3 gives the full variable domain: DGGITQSPKYLFRKEGQNVTLSCEQNLNHDAMYWYRQDPGQGLRLIYYSQIVNDFQKGDIAEGYSVSREKKESFPLTVTSAQKNPTAFYLCASSIFRGAGEKLFFGSGTQLSVL.

This chain uses TRBV25-1 with TRBJ2-3; 9 bases agree with TRBD2. The trim removed 2 bases at V and 0 bases at J, leaving 3 bases unmatched. The CDR3 consists of 16 residues. Germline loops: CDR1 MGHDK, CDR2 SYGVNS. This CDR3 reads CASSELSGRSTDTQYF. The DNA for the CDR3 is TGTGCCAGCAGTGAACTAAGCGGGAGGAGCACAGATACGCAGTATTTT.

This clone came up once. This sequence joins TRBV21-1 and TRBJ1-4; the table's D call, TRBD1, has no DNA check behind it. TRBV21-1 is a recognized pseudogene. The CDR3 spans 19 residues. In DNA, the CDR3 is TGTGCCAGCAGCAACTGGACAGGGGGCAAGTTTCCAACTAATGAAAAACTGTTTTTT. This sequence encodes CASSNWTGGKFPTNEKLFF.

The chain joins TRBV19 to TRBJ2-7; a possible D gene is TRBD1 (6 bases). The germline V gene has CDR1 LNHDA and CDR2 SQIVND (reference sequence). V lost 5 bases, J lost 7 bases, and 24 bases lay in between. This CDR3 contains 16 residues. The CDR3 DNA reads as TGTGCCAGTAGTTGGGACAAAATATCAACCCTTCGGGAGCAGTACTTC. Encoded protein: CASSWDKISTLREQYF.

J is TRBJ1-4 and V is TRBV5-1, with TRBD1 matching over 8 bases. CDR1 SGHRS and CDR2 YFSETQ come from the germline V gene. The CDR3 extends over 14 amino acids. V was clipped by 1 base and J by 8 bases; unmatched bases: 4. The CDR3 coding sequence is TGCGCCAGCAGCTTGCAGGGGGCAGGGGAAAAACTGTTTTTT. Its protein product is CASSLQGAGEKLFF.

Comments on this clone: A junction boundary mismatches the germline segment, possibly from a read error. The chain uses TRBV7-9 and TRBJ2-6, with D possibly matching TRBD1 (5 bases). CDR1 and CDR2 (germline): SEHNR, FQNEAQ (reference sequence). The CDR3 consists of 19 residues. DNA of the CDR3: TGTGCCAGCAGCTTAAATAATGGGAATCTACCCTCTGGGGCCAACGGCCTGACTTTC. Its protein is CASSLNNGNLPSGANGLTF.

This clone was detected once. The chain recombines TRBV5-1 with TRBJ1-3; the D gene is possibly TRBD1 (5 bases). The CDR3 covers 14 residues. V shed 7 bases and J shed 4 bases, with 15 bases lying between them. Germline V gene lookup returns CDR1 SGHRS and CDR2 YFSETQ. The CDR3 is CASGQGLPGNTIYF. DNA for the CDR3: TGCGCCAGCGGCCAGGGACTCCCCGGAAACACCATATATTTT.

This chain uses TRBV6-1 with TRBJ2-1; 15 bases are a match to TRBD2. With 5 bases clipped from V and 7 bases from J, the junction kept 3 bases outside the gene matches. Germline lookup yields CDR1 MNHNS and CDR2 SASEGT. The length of the CDR3 is 15 residues. The CDR3 is CASSTGTSGRNEQFF. CDR3 in DNA: TGTGCCAGCAGTACCGGGACTAGCGGGAGGAATGAGCAGTTCTTC.

The chain employs TRBV6-1 and TRBJ2-7; D gene unclear. V lost 6 bases and J lost 0, with 12 bases in between. The CDR3 runs to 14 residues. Germline V gene data show CDR1 as MNHNS and CDR2 as SASEGT. The CDR3 protein is CASRHRDDSYEQYF. CDR3 nucleotides: TGTGCCAGCAGGCATCGAGATGACTCCTACGAGCAGTACTTC.

V is TRBV28 and J is TRBJ1-4; D uncertain. There are 14 residues in the CDR3. Per germline, CDR1 MDHEN and CDR2 SYDVKM. V shed 2 bases and J shed 7 bases, with 11 bases lying between them. CDR3 DNA: TGTGCCAGCAGTTTAGGTTTCGCGGGTGAAAAACTGTTTTTT. This encodes CASSLGFAGEKLFF.

The V gene is TRBV9, the J gene TRBJ1-3; TRBD1 agrees at 7 bases. With 3 bases clipped from V and 0 bases from J, the junction kept 6 bases outside the gene matches. CDR1 SGDLS and CDR2 YYNGEE come from the germline V gene. This CDR3 region has 16 residues. This CDR3 reads CASSGMGTVSGNTIYF. CDR3 in DNA: TGTGCCAGCAGCGGGATGGGGACAGTCTCTGGAAACACCATATATTTT.

The CDR3 coding sequence is TGTGCCAGCAGCCAACCTAAGGGCGGGGGTAGCACAGATACGCAGTATTTT. It specifies CASSQPKGGGSTDTQYF. The gene calls are TRBV4-2 and TRBJ2-3; 7 bases line up with TRBD2. Germline V CDR1 and CDR2: LGHNA, YNFKEQ. Losses at the gene ends were 2 bases for V and 0 bases for J; bases not matched to a gene: 8. The CDR3 consists of 17 residues.

The chain combines TRBV7-9 with TRBJ2-1; no reliable D call. V was shortened by 5 bases and J by 4 bases, with 3 bases between the two germline ends. From germline, CDR1 is SEHNR and CDR2 FQNEAQ (reference sequence). This CDR3 region has 11 residues. DNA for the CDR3: TGTGCCAGCAGCCCTTACAATGAGCAGTTCTTC. Translation gives CASSPYNEQFF. Using reference TRBV7-9 and TRBJ2-1 for the parts outside the CDR3, the full variable domain is DTGVSQNPRHKITKRGQNVTFRCDPISEHNRLYWYRQTLGQGPEFLTYFQNEAQLEKSRLLSDRFSAERPKGSFSTLEIQRTEQGDSAMYLCASSPYNEQFFGPGTRLTVL.

The chain uses TRBV27 and TRBJ1-6, with D unresolved. Germline assignment: CDR1 MNHEY and CDR2 SMNVEV (reference sequence). The V gene lost 3 bases and the J gene lost 0 bases, with 12 bases spanning the gap. CDR3 length: 17 residues. CDR3 sequence: CASSLISVSSYNSPLHF. DNA for the CDR3: TGTGCCAGCAGTTTGATAAGTGTGAGCTCCTATAATTCACCCCTCCACTTT.

The rearrangement joins TRBV7-2 to TRBJ2-7; 14 positions agree with TRBD2. Germline V gene sequence: CDR1 SGHTA, CDR2 FQGNSA. The junction had 6 bases not matched to a gene; V was cut back by 1 base and J by 7 bases. The length of the CDR3 is 16 residues. The CDR3 region is CASSLGRGLAGAEQYF. CDR3 DNA sequence: TGTGCCAGCAGCTTAGGGCGGGGACTAGCGGGAGCTGAGCAGTACTTC.

J is TRBJ2-1 and V is TRBV10-3; 8 nucleotides align to TRBD1. V lost 6 bases and J lost 9; bases outside the gene matches: 19. The CDR3 length is 17 residues. Germline values: CDR1 ENHRY, CDR2 SYGVKD. As DNA, the CDR3 is TGTGCCATCAGGAGGGTGGGACAGGCCGGTTCGGCCGGTGAGCAGTTCTTC. Residues: CAIRRVGQAGSAGEQFF.